The sequence of this TCR beta chain was determined in a study of blood T cell repertoires in COVID-19. Methods used by the authors: Nucleated cell counts were estimated from reference gene primer amplification. Sequencing was performed with immunoSEQ multiplex PCR; in TCRdb, only in-frame clones are kept and a portion is missing. V, J and clone size reflect that table, while D and trimming were determined from the DNA. Among approximately 180,000 clones listed, roughly 88% were seen once. Points on this clone: An end of the junction does not agree with germline; a read error may underlie this.

Germline V gene lookup returns CDR1 SQVTM and CDR2 ANQGSEA. This CDR3 is 12 amino acids long. This chain connects TRBV29-1 to TRBJ2-3; D remains unclear. Material: peripheral blood. This receptor was obtained from a man aged 60 to 75 with acute or convalescent COVID-19. CDR3 sequence: CSVQDGTDTQYF. CDR3 nucleotides: TGCAGCGTTCAAGACGGGACAGATACGCAGTATTTT.